This T cell receptor beta chain appears in the sequencing data of a study of blood T cell repertoires in COVID-19 (dated by TCRdb to 2020 to 2022). A note on the overall study: The collaborator samples originated in the United States, Italy and Spain and spanned the acute and convalescent phases of COVID-19. The prospective study material was composed of cDNA or gDNA derived from T cells, B-cell-depleted T cells, or PBMCs. The dataset comprised deeply sampled blood TCRbeta repertoires from subjects exposed to, actively infected with, or recovered from COVID-19. The repertoires were released in a freely available public database intended as a resource for research on the immune response to SARS-CoV-2. Samples came from the ongoing ImmuneRACE study (first 160 participants) plus 1,254 subjects from 6 global collaborators. A de-identified subject ID, COVID-19 status, age in years and sex were almost always included in the sample metadata. HLA class I and class II types, where available, came from metadata supplied by the sample provider rather than from assay-based typing. Beyond this particular receptor, the publication reports: The quantity of clinical and demographic metadata differed by source and by participant and was supplied without curation.

From the germline V gene, CDR1 is MNHEY and CDR2 is SVGAGI. V is reduced by 3 bases and J by 6 bases, leaving a spacing of 19 bases between them. From the cysteine up to the phenylalanine, the CDR3 has a length of 16 residues. Just CDR3 DNA is preserved here, 48 bases in frame from base 1. In the prospective study, participants were roughly 18 to 95 years old, resided in about two dozen geographic areas of the United States, and were enrolled through a virtual design. In the prospective study, cohorts were assigned on the basis of participant-reported clinical history obtained from a screening survey and a study questionnaire. Recovered participants in ImmuneRACE Cohort 3 were defined as having two consecutive negative NP/OP PCR tests, clearance from a healthcare professional, or resolution of symptoms. In the prospective study, mobile phlebotomists collected whole blood, serum and a nasopharyngeal or oropharyngeal swab from each participant. Participants in the prospective study had the option to provide additional blood draws and questionnaires over a 2-month period. Before DNA extraction, prospective study blood samples were shipped either frozen or at room temperature.

Regarding this clone: The antigen it binds to is not known. One base away there is no much larger clone; base qualities are not given.

The immunoSEQ Assay, a bias-controlled multiplex PCR, was used to amplify TCRbeta CDR3 regions from genomic DNA. From the authors' description of their analysis: Nucleated cell counts per sample were estimated from amplification of reference gene primers within the assay. Sequence reads were collapsed and filtered to measure the absolute abundance of every unique TCRbeta CDR3 rearrangement. For each sample, productive Simpson clonality was calculated as the square root of Simpson's diversity index over productive rearrangements. Drawn from immuneACCESS, this table holds only the in-frame rearrangements with V and J called that TCRdb kept. Clones are partly lost; checked studies trace under half to an unresolved V gene and leave the rest unexplained. V and J calls and clone size follow that table, whereas D and trimming were derived from the DNA. The sample includes some 320,000 clones, with approximately 89% observed a single time. The ten largest clones represent 5.3% of the sample.

The TCR comes from a woman aged 25-40 years who had recovered from COVID-19. The chain links TRBV6-5 with TRBJ2-3; the best D guess is TRBD2, with 5 bases matching. Sequencing input: PBMCs or T cells enriched from blood (not recorded which). The CDR3 sequence is CASSYGRLAERDTQYF. The sequence in DNA is TGTGCCAGCAGTTATGGTCGCCTAGCCGAGCGGGATACGCAGTATTTT.